The 29 T cell receptor beta chains below all came from one sample that was sequenced in a study of CD8 T cells in Susac syndrome. A quantity of roughly 0.5 to 1 ug RNA underwent reverse transcription using random hexamers. TCRdb processed the immunoSEQ multiplex PCR reads anew with MiXCR; each CDR3 protein has one entry. The sample lists under 200,000 distinct CDR3 sequences, about 95% occurring once. The sample consisted of CD8+ T cells from PBMCs. These receptors all stem from a human donor with multiple sclerosis.

The V gene is TRBV20-1, the J gene TRBJ2-3; 8 nucleotides agree with TRBD1. Trimming took 4 bases from V and 3 from J; bases not matched to a gene: 3. Germline CDR1 is DFQATT and CDR2 is SNEGSKA (reference sequence). The CDR3 runs 13 residues. For the CDR3, the DNA is TGCAGTGCTACAGGGGGCTGGACAGATACGCAGTATTTT. Translating gives CSATGGWTDTQYF.

J is TRBJ2-2 and V is TRBV29-1; D is uncertain. Trimming removed 1 base at V and 7 bases at J, with 7 bases between. The CDR3 loop spans 12 amino acids. Germline CDR1 reads SQVTM; CDR2 reads ANQGSEA. The CDR3 DNA reads TGCAGCGTTGAAGGTTCCTACGGGGAGCTGTTTTTT. This gives the protein CSVEGSYGELFF.

The rearrangement links TRBV6-5 to TRBJ1-6; D not resolved. The germline V gene has CDR1 MNHEY and CDR2 SVGAGI. This CDR3 spans 13 amino acids. Trimming cost V 2 bases and J 7 bases, with 6 bases left between them. The CDR3 bases are TGTGCCAGCAGTTACGGAGTAAATTCACCCCTCCACTTT. Translating it yields CASSYGVNSPLHF.

The rearrangement uses TRBV4-2 and TRBJ2-7, with TRBD2 identical over 13 bases. The V gene's germline CDR1 is LGHNA and CDR2 YNFKEQ. V shed 1 base, J shed 6 bases, and the junction held 9 bases outside the gene matches. The CDR3 has 17 amino acids. CDR3 coding DNA: TGTGCCAGCAGCCAAGCTATACTAGCGGGAGGGGATCCCGAGCAGTACTTC. Translation: CASSQAILAGGDPEQYF.

The chain couples TRBV2 to TRBJ2-7; 9 bases agree with TRBD1. Germline trimming cut 8 bases from V and 9 bases from J; bases unmatched to any gene: 8. The CDR3 length is 12 residues. Germline V gives CDR1 SNHLY, CDR2 FYNNEI. CDR3 residues: CASWDRVHGQYF. The CDR3 DNA reads TGTGCCAGCTGGGACAGGGTACACGGGCAGTACTTC.

This clonotype has a single count. This chain connects TRBV29-1 to TRBJ1-2, with D perhaps TRBD1 (6 bases). Between the trimmed V and J ends, which lost 6 bases and 1 base, there was a span of 9 bases. The CDR3 totals 12 residues. Germline V gives CDR1 SQVTM, CDR2 ANQGSEA. The CDR3 bases are TGCAGCGTGAGGACAGATAACTATGGCTACACCTTC. Translated, it gives CSVRTDNYGYTF.

This chain joins TRBV20-1 and TRBJ1-1; TRBD1 might be the D (5 bases). Germline-derived CDR1 and CDR2 are DFQATT and SNEGSKA (reference sequence). Trimming left V 0 bases short and J 1 base short, with 9 bases between. The CDR3 runs 14 residues. The CDR3 region is CSARDLQGNTEAFF. CDR3 sequence (DNA): TGCAGTGCTAGAGATCTCCAGGGGAACACTGAAGCTTTCTTT.

The gene calls are TRBV28 and TRBJ2-3, with 11 bases aligning to TRBD2. This CDR3 is 15 amino acids long. The V gene's germline CDR1 is MDHEN and CDR2 SYDVKM. V lost 5 bases, J lost 7 bases, and 8 bases stayed unmatched. The CDR3 DNA follows: TGTGCCAGCAGTGTATTAGCGGGAGGGCCTTATACGCAGTATTTT. Protein product: CASSVLAGGPYTQYF.

The chain is built from TRBV13 and TRBJ2-5; 8 bases map to TRBD1. The CDR3 loop spans 15 amino acids. J gave up 1 base and V 5 bases, and 6 bases lay outside the gene matches. Germline V lookup: CDR1 PRHDT, CDR2 FYEKMQ (reference sequence). CDR3 region: CASSAWGTGQETQYF. The CDR3 region has the DNA TGTGCCAGCAGCGCGTGGGGGACAGGCCAAGAGACCCAGTACTTC.

This clonotype was picked up one time. J is TRBJ2-2 and V is TRBV15; D is unresolved. V was trimmed by 5 bases and J by 3 bases, leaving 13 bases between them. This CDR3 spans 15 amino acids. CDR1 and CDR2 from the germline V gene are LNHNV and YYDKDF (reference sequence). The CDR3 bases are TGTGCCACCAGCCTAGAGGATGCTTACACCGGGGAGCTGTTTTTT. It specifies CATSLEDAYTGELFF. Full variable domain (outside the CDR3, taken from reference TRBV15 and TRBJ2-2): DAMVIQNPRYQVTQFGKPVTLSCSQTLNHNVMYWYQQKSSQAPKLLFHYYDKDFNNEADTPDNFQSRRPNTSFCFLDIRSPGLGDTAMYLCATSLEDAYTGELFFGEGSRLTVL.

The V gene is TRBV27, the J gene TRBJ1-2; D gene unclear. V lost 8 bases, J lost 4 bases, and 14 bases lay in between. The CDR3 loop spans 13 amino acids. Germline values: CDR1 MNHEY, CDR2 SMNVEV (reference sequence). This CDR3 is CASGSGFAYGYTF. In nucleotides, the CDR3 is TGTGCCAGCGGCTCTGGGTTTGCCTATGGCTACACCTTC.

The chain links TRBV3-1 to TRBJ2-1; no firm D call. The CDR3 loop spans 12 amino acids. From germline, CDR1 is LGHDT and CDR2 YNNKEL (reference sequence). V was pared by 6 bases and J by 1 base, with 4 bases between. The CDR3 sequence is CASRASYNEQFF. CDR3 nucleotide sequence: TGTGCCAGCAGGGCGTCCTACAATGAGCAGTTCTTC.

The rearrangement joins TRBV28 to TRBJ2-1; D remains ambiguous. CDR3 size: 14 residues. V lost 6 bases, J lost 3 bases, and 12 bases lay in between. Germline assignment: CDR1 MDHEN and CDR2 SYDVKM. Here the CDR3 DNA reads TGTGCCAGCAGCTCCCCTCCCGGCTACAATGAGCAGTTCTTC. This translates into CASSSPPGYNEQFF. Variable domain in full (rest from reference TRBV28 and TRBJ2-1): DVKVTQSSRYLVKRTGEKVFLECVQDMDHENMFWYRQDPGLGLRLIYFSYDVKMKEKGDIPEGYSVSREKKERFSLILESASTNQTSMYLCASSSPPGYNEQFFGPGTRLTVL.

This CDR3 is CSVVGQGIEAFF. CDR3 sequence (DNA): TGCAGCGTTGTGGGTCAGGGCATTGAAGCTTTCTTT. V gene TRBV29-1 combines with J gene TRBJ1-1, with D maybe TRBD1 (5 bases). The CDR3 spans 12 residues. Germline V gene lookup returns CDR1 SQVTM and CDR2 ANQGSEA. V gave up 4 bases and J gave up 7 bases, with 13 bases separating them. The full variable domain, with the rest looked up from reference TRBV29-1 and TRBJ1-1, is SAVISQKPSRDICQRGTSLTIQCQVDSQVTMMFWYRQQPGQSLTLIATANQGSEATYESGFVIDKFPISRPNLTFSTLTVSNMSPEDSSIYLCSVVGQGIEAFFGQGTRLTVV.

This sequence joins TRBV3-1 and TRBJ2-7, with a possible D match to TRBD2 (5 bases). The CDR3 runs 14 residues. Germline-derived CDR1 and CDR2 are LGHDT and YNNKEL (reference sequence). The V and J ends lost 5 bases and 5 bases respectively, with 16 bases between them. CDR3 coding DNA: TGTGCCAGCAGCTTATTGTTCGGGGAAAACGAGCAGTACTTC. Its translation is CASSLLFGENEQYF.

On this clonotype: One end of the junction does not line up with germline, which may come from a read error. The chain joins TRBV29-1 to TRBJ2-3; D might be TRBD2 (6 bases). The length of the CDR3 is 14 residues. Germline V CDR1 and CDR2: SQVTM, ANQGSEA. CDR3: CSVKELSGADTQYF. The CDR3 nucleotides are TGCAGCGTTAAAGAACTTAGCGGTGCAGATACGCAGTATTTT.

This chain links TRBV20-1 with TRBJ2-5, with a weak D call TRBD1 (6 bases). Deletions cut 6 bases from V and 5 bases from J, with 13 bases between. Germline-derived CDR1 and CDR2 are DFQATT and SNEGSKA (reference sequence). The CDR3 is made up of 12 amino acids. CDR3 residues: CSATGTSETQYF. CDR3 DNA sequence: TGCAGTGCCACCGGGACAAGCGAGACCCAGTACTTC.

The chain links TRBV30 to TRBJ2-7, with 9 bases aligning to TRBD2. The junction had 11 bases not matched to a gene; V was cut back by 7 bases and J by 7 bases. In germline, CDR1 is GTSNPN, CDR2 SVGIG (reference sequence). The CDR3 runs 13 residues. CDR3 sequence (DNA): TGTGCCTTGAAAGCGGGAGGCTCGGGGGAGCAGTACTTC. Translation gives CALKAGGSGEQYF.

This clonotype was observed a handful of times. The chain couples TRBV28 to TRBJ2-1; D remains unclear. In germline, CDR1 is MDHEN, CDR2 SYDVKM. The CDR3 is made up of 14 amino acids. V was shortened by 2 bases and J by 3 bases, with 8 bases between the two germline ends. CDR3 sequence (DNA): TGTGCCAGCAGTTTAGGGCAGATCTACAATGAGCAGTTCTTC. It codes for CASSLGQIYNEQFF. Looking up the rest from reference TRBV28 and TRBJ2-1 gives the full variable domain: DVKVTQSSRYLVKRTGEKVFLECVQDMDHENMFWYRQDPGLGLRLIYFSYDVKMKEKGDIPEGYSVSREKKERFSLILESASTNQTSMYLCASSLGQIYNEQFFGPGTRLTVL.

The sample holds one count of this clonotype. The gene calls are TRBV27 and TRBJ2-1; possibly TRBD1 for D (6 bases). The V end was cut by 4 bases, the J end by 2 bases, with 12 bases between. The CDR3 is 15 residues long. Germline V gene sequence: CDR1 MNHEY, CDR2 SMNVEV (reference sequence). CDR3 bases: TGTGCCAGCAGTTCCCAGGGGTTCCCCTACAATGAGCAGTTCTTC. As protein: CASSSQGFPYNEQFF.

V is TRBV5-6 and J is TRBJ2-3, with TRBD2 matching over 7 bases. This CDR3 has 15 residues. Germline V gene data show CDR1 as SGHDT and CDR2 as YYEEEE. After removal of 4 bases from V and 2 bases from J, the junction contained 7 bases not matched to a gene. CDR3 region: CASSTPGLPTDTQYF. CDR3 in DNA: TGTGCCAGCAGCACCCCGGGACTACCCACAGATACGCAGTATTTT.

V gene TRBV3-1 combines with J gene TRBJ2-7, with no clear D. The germline V gene encodes CDR1 LGHDT and CDR2 YNNKEL (reference sequence). This CDR3 contains 15 residues. V lost 2 bases and J 0 bases, leaving 11 bases between the germline ends. This CDR3 reads CASSQTLELSYEQYF. In nucleotides, the CDR3 is TGTGCCAGCAGCCAAACTTTGGAACTCTCCTACGAGCAGTACTTC.

The chain links TRBV27 to TRBJ2-1; D is unresolved. CDR1 is MNHEY, CDR2 SMNVEV, per germline (reference sequence). The CDR3 contains 14 residues. Between the trimmed V and J ends, which lost 3 bases and 7 bases, there was a span of 13 bases. This CDR3 is CASSLRPVKNEQFF. Here the CDR3 DNA reads TGTGCCAGCAGTTTGCGACCCGTGAAGAATGAGCAGTTCTTC.

The chain combines TRBV6-6 with TRBJ2-1, with D unclear. The germline CDR1 and CDR2 sequences are MNHNY and SVGAGI (reference sequence). The germline V and J ends were trimmed by 5 bases and 9 bases, with 14 bases remaining between them. The CDR3 runs 13 residues. CDR3 region: CASSPSNYAEQFF. DNA for the CDR3: TGTGCCAGCAGTCCGTCGAACTATGCTGAGCAGTTCTTC.

This clonotype came up once. The chain combines TRBV15 with TRBJ2-3; 8 positions match TRBD1. The CDR3 contains 16 residues. Germline values: CDR1 LNHNV, CDR2 YYDKDF (reference sequence). V lost 2 bases to trimming and J lost 0 bases; unmatched junction nucleotides: 4. The CDR3 loop reads CATSRSTGESTDTQYF. CDR3 coding DNA: TGTGCCACCAGCAGATCGACAGGGGAGAGCACAGATACGCAGTATTTT.

The chain joins TRBV12-5 to TRBJ2-7; D is possibly TRBD1 or TRBD2 (5 bases each). The CDR3 contains 16 residues. CDR1 is LGHNT and CDR2 is FRNRAP in the germline V gene. V was trimmed by 3 bases and J by 4 bases, leaving 19 bases between them. As DNA, the CDR3 is TGTGCTAGTGGTTTATCCGGGGCTCACTCCTTTTACGAGCAGTACTTC. It yields the protein CASGLSGAHSFYEQYF.

The V and J genes are TRBV7-9 and TRBJ2-1; D possibly corresponds to TRBD1 (5 bases). The length of the CDR3 is 12 residues. CDR1 and CDR2 from the germline V gene are SEHNR and FQNEAQ (reference sequence). The ends were cut back, 6 bases at V and 8 bases at J, with 11 bases in the middle. DNA for the CDR3: TGTGCCAGCAGTTCAGGGTGGGATGAGCAGTTCTTC. Amino acids: CASSSGWDEQFF. Supplemented by reference TRBV7-9 and TRBJ2-1, the full variable domain reads DTGVSQNPRHKITKRGQNVTFRCDPISEHNRLYWYRQTLGQGPEFLTYFQNEAQLEKSRLLSDRFSAERPKGSFSTLEIQRTEQGDSAMYLCASSSGWDEQFFGPGTRLTVL.

CDR3 DNA: TGTGCCAGCAGCTTAGAAGGAGAGTACAATGAGCAGTTCTTC. This gives the protein CASSLEGEYNEQFF. V usage is TRBV11-2 and J usage is TRBJ2-1; unclear D gene. Germline lookup yields CDR1 SGHAT and CDR2 FQNNGV. V lost 0 bases and J lost 4, with 7 bases in between. The CDR3 is made up of 14 amino acids. Full variable domain (missing parts from reference TRBV11-2 and TRBJ2-1): EAGVAQSPRYKIIEKRQSVAFWCNPISGHATLYWYQQILGQGPKLLIQFQNNGVVDDSQLPKDRFSAERLKGVDSTLKIQPAKLEDSAVYLCASSLEGEYNEQFFGPGTRLTVL.

This clonotype was seen a few times. V gene TRBV13 combines with J gene TRBJ2-3; possible D gene TRBD2, 5 bases. V lost 0 bases, J lost 5 bases, and 6 bases lay in between. CDR1 PRHDT and CDR2 FYEKMQ come from the germline V gene (reference sequence). The CDR3 is 13 residues long. CDR3 sequence: CASSLGAGDTQYF. The CDR3 nucleotides are TGTGCCAGCAGCTTAGGTGCGGGAGATACGCAGTATTTT.